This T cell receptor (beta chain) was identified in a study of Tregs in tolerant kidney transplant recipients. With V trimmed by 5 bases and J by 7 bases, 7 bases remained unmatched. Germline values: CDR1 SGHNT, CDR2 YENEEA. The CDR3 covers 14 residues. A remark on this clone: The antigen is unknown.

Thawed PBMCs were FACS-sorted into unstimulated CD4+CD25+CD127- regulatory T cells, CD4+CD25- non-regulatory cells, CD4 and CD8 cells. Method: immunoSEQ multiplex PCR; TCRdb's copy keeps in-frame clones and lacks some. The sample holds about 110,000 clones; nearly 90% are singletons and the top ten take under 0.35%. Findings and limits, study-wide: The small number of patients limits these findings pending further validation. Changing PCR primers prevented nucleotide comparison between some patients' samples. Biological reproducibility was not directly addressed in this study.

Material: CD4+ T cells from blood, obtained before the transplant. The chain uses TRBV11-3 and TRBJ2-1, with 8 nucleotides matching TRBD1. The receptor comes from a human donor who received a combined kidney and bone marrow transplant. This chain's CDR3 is CASSPGQVGNEQFF. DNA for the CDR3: TGTGCCAGCAGCCCGGGACAGGTTGGAAATGAGCAGTTCTTC. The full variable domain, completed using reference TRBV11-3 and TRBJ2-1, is EAGVVQSPRYKIIEKKQPVAFWCNPISGHNTLYWYLQNLGQGPELLIRYENEEAVDDSQLPKDRFSAERLKGVDSTLKIQPAELGDSAVYLCASSPGQVGNEQFFGPGTRLTVL.